This T cell receptor (beta chain) was sequenced in a study of CD4+ T cells in melanoma. Study results and caveats: CD8+ T cell, macrophage and B cell function reportedly correlated with neoantigen-specific CD4+ T cells. Neoantigen-specific CD4+ T cells in melanoma reportedly had diverse differentiation states.

About this clone itself: Its antigen is not known.

In germline, CDR1 is MNHEY, CDR2 SMNVEV (reference sequence). This CDR3 is built from 15 residues. Trimming removed 3 bases at V and 5 bases at J, with 16 bases between. Profiling relied on immunoSEQ multiplex PCR, and the TCRdb table lists in-frame clones only, not all of them. The table has around 130,000 clones, around 90% seen once. This chain joins TRBV27 and TRBJ2-5; possibly TRBD2 for D (6 bases). This receptor was taken from a human donor with melanoma. DNA of the CDR3: TGTGCCAGCAGTTTTGTACTAGCCGATCAGGAGACCCAGTACTTC. Protein product: CASSFVLADQETQYF.